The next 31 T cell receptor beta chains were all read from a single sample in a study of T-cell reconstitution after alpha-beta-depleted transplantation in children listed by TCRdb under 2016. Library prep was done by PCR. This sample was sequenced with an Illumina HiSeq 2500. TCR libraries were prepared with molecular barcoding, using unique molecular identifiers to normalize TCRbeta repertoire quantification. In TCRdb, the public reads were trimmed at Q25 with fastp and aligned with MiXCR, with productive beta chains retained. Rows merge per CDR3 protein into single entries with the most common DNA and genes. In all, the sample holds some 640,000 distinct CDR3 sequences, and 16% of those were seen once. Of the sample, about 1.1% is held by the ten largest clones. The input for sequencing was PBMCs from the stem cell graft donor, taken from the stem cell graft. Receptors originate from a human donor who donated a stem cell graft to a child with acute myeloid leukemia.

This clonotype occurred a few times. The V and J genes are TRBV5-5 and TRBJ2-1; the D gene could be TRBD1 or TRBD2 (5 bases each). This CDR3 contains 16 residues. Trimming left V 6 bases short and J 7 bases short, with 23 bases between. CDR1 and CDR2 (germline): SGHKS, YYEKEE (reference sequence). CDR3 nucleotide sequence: TGTGCCAGCATCCTGCCGGCGGCGAGGGGCCCTAATGAGCAGTTCTTC. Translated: CASILPAARGPNEQFF.

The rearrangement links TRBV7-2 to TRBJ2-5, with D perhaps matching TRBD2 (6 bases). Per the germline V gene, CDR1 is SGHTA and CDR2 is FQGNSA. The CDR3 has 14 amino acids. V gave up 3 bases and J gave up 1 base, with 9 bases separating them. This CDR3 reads CASSLQTSQETQYF. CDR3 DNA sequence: TGTGCCAGCAGCTTGCAGACTAGCCAAGAGACCCAGTACTTC. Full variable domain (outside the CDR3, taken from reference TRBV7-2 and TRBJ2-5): GAGVSQSPSNKVTEKGKDVELRCDPISGHTALYWYRQSLGQGLEFLIYFQGNSAPDKSGLPSDRFSAERTGGSVSTLTIQRTQQEDSAVYLCASSLQTSQETQYFGPGTRLLVL.

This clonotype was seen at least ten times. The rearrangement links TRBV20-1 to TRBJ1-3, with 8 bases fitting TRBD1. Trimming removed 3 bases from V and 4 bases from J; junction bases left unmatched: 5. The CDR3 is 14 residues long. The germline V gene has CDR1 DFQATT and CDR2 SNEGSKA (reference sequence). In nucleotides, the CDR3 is TGCAGTGCTAGGACAGGGGCGTGGGGAAACACCATATATTTT. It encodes CSARTGAWGNTIYF.

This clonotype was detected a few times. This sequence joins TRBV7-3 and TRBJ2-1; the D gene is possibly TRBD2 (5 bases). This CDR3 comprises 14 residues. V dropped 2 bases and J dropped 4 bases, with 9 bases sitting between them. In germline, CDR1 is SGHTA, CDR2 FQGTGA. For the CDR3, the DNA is TGTGCCAGCAGCTTAGAGACTAATTACAATGAGCAGTTCTTC. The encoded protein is CASSLETNYNEQFF.

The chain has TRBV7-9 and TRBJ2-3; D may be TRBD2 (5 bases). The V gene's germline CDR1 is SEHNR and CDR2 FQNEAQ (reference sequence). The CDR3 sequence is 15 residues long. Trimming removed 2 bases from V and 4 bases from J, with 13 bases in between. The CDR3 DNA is TGTGCCAGCAGCTTAAAAAGAGACGGGGCAGATACGCAGTATTTT. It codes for CASSLKRDGADTQYF.

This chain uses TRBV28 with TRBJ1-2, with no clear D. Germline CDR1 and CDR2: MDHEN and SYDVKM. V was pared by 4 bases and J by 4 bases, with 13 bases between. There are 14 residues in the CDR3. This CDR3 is CASSSGHRTYGYTF. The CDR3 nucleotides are TGTGCCAGCAGTTCCGGGCACCGCACCTATGGCTACACCTTC.

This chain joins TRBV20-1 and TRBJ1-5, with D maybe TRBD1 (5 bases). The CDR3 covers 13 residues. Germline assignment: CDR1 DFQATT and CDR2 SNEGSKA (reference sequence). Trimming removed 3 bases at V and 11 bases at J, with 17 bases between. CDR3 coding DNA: TGCAGTGCTAGGCCCCAGGGAGCCGGAGCCCAGCATTTT. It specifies CSARPQGAGAQHF.

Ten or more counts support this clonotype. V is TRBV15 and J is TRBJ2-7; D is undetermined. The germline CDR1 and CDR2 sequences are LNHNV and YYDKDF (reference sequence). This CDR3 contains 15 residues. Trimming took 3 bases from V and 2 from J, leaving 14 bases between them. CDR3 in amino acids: CATSSPGRTPYEQYF. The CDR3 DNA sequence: TGTGCCACCAGCAGTCCCGGTCGGACCCCCTACGAGCAGTACTTC.

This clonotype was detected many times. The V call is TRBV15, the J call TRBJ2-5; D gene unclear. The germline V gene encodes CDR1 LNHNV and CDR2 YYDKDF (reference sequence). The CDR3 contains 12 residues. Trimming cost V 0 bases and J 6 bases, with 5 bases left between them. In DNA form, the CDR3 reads TGTGCCACCAGCAGAGATAGGAAGACCCAGTACTTC. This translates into CATSRDRKTQYF.

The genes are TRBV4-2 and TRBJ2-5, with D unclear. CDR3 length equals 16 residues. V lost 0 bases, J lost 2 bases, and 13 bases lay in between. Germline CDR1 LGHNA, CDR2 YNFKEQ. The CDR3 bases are TGTGCCAGCAGCCAAGAAGGCGAGGTAGGGCAAGAGACCCAGTACTTC. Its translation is CASSQEGEVGQETQYF.

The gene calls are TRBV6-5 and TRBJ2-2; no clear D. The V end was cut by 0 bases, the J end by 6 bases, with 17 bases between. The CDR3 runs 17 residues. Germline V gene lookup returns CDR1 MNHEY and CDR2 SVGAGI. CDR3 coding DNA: TGTGCCAGCAGTTACTCTTTCTTGATTTATGAGGCCGGGGAGCTGTTTTTT. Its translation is CASSYSFLIYEAGELFF.

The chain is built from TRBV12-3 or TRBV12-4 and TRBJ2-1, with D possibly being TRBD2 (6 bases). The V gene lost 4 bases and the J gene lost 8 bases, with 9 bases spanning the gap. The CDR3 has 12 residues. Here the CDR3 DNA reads TGTGCCAGCAGTTACGGGGGTCATGAGCAGTTCTTC. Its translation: CASSYGGHEQFF.

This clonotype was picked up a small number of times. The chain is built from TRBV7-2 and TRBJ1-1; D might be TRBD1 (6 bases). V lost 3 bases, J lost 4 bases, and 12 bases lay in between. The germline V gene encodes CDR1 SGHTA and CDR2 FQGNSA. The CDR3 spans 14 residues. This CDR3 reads CASSLGAGFTEAFF. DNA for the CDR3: TGTGCCAGCAGCTTGGGGGCGGGTTTCACTGAAGCTTTCTTT.

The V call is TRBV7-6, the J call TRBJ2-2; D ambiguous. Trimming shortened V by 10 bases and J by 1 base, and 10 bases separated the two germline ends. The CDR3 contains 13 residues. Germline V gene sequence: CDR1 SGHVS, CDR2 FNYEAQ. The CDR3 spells CAILSVNTGELFF. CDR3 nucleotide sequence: TGTGCCATACTTTCGGTGAACACCGGGGAGCTGTTTTTT. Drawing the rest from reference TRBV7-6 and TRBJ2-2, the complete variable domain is GAGVSQSPRYKVTKRGQDVALRCDPISGHVSLYWYRQALGQGPEFLTYFNYEAQQDKSGLPNDRFSAERPEGSISTLTIQRTEQRDSAMYRCAILSVNTGELFFGEGSRLTVL.

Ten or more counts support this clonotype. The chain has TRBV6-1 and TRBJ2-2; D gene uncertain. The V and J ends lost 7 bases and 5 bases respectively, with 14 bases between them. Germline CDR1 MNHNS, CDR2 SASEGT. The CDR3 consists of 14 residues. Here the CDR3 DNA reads TGTGCCAGCAATACGATCTGGTCGACCGGGGAGCTGTTTTTT. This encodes CASNTIWSTGELFF.

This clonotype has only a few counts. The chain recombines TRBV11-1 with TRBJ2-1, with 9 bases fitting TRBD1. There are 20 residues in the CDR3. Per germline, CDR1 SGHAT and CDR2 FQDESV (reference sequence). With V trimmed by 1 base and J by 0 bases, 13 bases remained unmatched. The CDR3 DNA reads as TGTGCCAGCAGCTTAGATGGGTACAGGGGGCGCCTGGCCTCCTACAATGAGCAGTTCTTC. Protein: CASSLDGYRGRLASYNEQFF.

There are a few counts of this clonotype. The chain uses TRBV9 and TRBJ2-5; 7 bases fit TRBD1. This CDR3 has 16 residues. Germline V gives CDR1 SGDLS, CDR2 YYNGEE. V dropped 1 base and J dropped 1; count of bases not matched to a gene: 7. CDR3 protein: CASSVYGTDTQETQYF. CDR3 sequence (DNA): TGTGCCAGCAGCGTATACGGGACAGACACCCAAGAGACCCAGTACTTC.

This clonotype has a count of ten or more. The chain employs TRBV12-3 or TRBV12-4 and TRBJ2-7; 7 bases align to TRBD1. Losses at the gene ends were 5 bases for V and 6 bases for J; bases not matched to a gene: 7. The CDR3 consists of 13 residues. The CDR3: CASSPTGQGEQYV. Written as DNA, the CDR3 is TGTGCCAGCAGTCCGACAGGGCAGGGCGAGCAGTACGTC.

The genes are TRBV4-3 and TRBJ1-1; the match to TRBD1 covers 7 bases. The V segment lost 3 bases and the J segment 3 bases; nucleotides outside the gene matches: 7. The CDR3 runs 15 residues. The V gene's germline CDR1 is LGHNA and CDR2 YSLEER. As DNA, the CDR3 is TGCGCCAGCAGCCAGTGGACAGGTCCTGACACTGAAGCTTTCTTT. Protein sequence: CASSQWTGPDTEAFF.

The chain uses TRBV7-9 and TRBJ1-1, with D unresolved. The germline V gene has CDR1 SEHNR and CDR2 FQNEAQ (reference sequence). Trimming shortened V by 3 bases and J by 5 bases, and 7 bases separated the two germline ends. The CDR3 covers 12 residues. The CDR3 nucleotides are TGTGCCAGCAGCTTTCCCGGGACTGAAGCTTTCTTT. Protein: CASSFPGTEAFF.

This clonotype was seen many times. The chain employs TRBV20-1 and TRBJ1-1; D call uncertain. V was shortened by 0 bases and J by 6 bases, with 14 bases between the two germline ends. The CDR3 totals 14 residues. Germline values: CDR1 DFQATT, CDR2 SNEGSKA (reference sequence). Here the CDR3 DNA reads TGCAGTGCTAGAGATCTCAGCAGTAACCCTGAAGCTTTCTTT. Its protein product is CSARDLSSNPEAFF.

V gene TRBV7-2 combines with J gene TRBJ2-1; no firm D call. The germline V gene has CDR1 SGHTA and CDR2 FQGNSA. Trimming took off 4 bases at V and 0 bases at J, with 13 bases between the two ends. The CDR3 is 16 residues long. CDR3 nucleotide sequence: TGTGCCAGCAGCTCCCGACCCGCGAGCTCCTACAATGAGCAGTTCTTC. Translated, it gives CASSSRPASSYNEQFF.

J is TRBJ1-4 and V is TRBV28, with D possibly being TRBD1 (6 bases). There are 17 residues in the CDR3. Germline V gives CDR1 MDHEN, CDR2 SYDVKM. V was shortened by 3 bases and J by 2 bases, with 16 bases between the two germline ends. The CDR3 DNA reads TGTGCCAGCAGTTTGGGGACCGGGACACTGACTAATGAAAAACTGTTTTTT. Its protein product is CASSLGTGTLTNEKLFF.

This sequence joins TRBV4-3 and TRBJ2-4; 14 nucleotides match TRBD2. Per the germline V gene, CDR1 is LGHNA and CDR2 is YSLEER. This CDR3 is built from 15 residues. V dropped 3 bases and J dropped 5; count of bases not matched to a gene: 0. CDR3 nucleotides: TGCGCCAGCAGCCAGGGACTAGCGGGGGAAAACATTCAGTACTTC. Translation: CASSQGLAGENIQYF.

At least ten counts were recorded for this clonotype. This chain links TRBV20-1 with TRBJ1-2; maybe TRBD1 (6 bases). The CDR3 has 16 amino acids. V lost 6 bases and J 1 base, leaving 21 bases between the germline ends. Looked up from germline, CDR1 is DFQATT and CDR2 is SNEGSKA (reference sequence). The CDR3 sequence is CSAPGAGDYFNYGYTF. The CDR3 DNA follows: TGCAGTGCCCCAGGGGCAGGGGATTACTTTAACTATGGCTACACCTTC.

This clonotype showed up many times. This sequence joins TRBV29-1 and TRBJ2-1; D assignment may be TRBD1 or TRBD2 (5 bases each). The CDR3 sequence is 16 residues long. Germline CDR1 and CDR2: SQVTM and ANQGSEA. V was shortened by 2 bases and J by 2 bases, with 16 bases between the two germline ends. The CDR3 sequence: CSVEPIGRQTYNEQFF. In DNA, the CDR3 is TGCAGCGTTGAACCAATAGGGAGACAGACCTACAATGAGCAGTTCTTC.

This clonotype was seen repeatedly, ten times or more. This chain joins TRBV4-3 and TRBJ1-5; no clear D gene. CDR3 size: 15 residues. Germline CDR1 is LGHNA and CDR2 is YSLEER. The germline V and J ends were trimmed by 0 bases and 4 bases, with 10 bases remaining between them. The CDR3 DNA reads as TGCGCCAGCAGCCAAGATAGGTTTCTGAATCAGCCCCAGCATTTT. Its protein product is CASSQDRFLNQPQHF.

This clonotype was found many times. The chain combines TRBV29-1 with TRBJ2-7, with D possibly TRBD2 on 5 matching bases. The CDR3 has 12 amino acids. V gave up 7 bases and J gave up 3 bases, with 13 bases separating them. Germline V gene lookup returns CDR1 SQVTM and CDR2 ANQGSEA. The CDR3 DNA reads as TGCAGCGGAACTGACCGGGACTACGAGCAGTACTTC. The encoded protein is CSGTDRDYEQYF.

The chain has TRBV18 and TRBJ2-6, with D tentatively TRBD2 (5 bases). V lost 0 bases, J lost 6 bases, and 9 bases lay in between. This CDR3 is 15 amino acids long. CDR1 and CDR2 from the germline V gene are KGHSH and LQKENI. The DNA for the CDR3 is TGTGCCAGCTCACCACCGACTCTAGCGGCCAACGTCCTGACTTTC. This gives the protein CASSPPTLAANVLTF.

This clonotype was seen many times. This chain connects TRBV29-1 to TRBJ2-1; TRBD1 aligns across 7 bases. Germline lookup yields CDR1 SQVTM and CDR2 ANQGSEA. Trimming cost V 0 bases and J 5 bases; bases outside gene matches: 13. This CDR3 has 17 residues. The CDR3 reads CSVEDYRGGGLDNEQFF. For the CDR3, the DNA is TGCAGCGTTGAAGATTATAGAGGGGGCGGCCTGGACAATGAGCAGTTCTTC.

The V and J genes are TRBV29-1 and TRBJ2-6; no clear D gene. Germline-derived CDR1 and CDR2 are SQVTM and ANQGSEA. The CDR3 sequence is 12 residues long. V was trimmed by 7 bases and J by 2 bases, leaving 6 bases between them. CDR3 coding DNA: TGCAGCGCTCTTACTGGGGCCAACGTCCTGACTTTC. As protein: CSALTGANVLTF.